Following are 25 T cell receptor beta chains from one sample sequenced in a study of cytomegalovirus exposure and HLA in healthy donors. Both 60 Vbeta primers and 13 Jbeta primers went into the PCR. TCRdb keeps only in-frame clones here, not all; method: immunoSEQ multiplex PCR. The data hold about 97,000 clones, with 9.4% observed a single time. The sample was PBMCs. All receptors come from a man in his forties or fifties in good health and CMV-seropositive.

This clone ranks as large. The sample has other DNA sequences that encode this CDR3 too. This chain connects TRBV5-4 to TRBJ2-3, with TRBD1 identical over 7 bases. The CDR3 totals 15 residues. Germline V gene data show CDR1 as SGHNT and CDR2 as YYREEE (reference sequence). The V gene end was trimmed by 4 bases and the J gene end by 6 bases; junction bases not matched to a gene: 11. DNA for the CDR3: TGTGCCAGCAGCCGTGCCGGGACAGTAACGGATACGCAGTATTTT. Translated: CASSRAGTVTDTQYF.

The CDR3 reads CASSVAPGGPVEQYF. For the CDR3, the DNA is TGTGCCAGCAGCGTAGCCCCAGGGGGCCCCGTCGAGCAGTACTTC. The chain carries TRBV9 and TRBJ2-7, with TRBD1 identical over 8 bases. Losses at the gene ends were 0 bases for V and 6 bases for J; bases not matched to a gene: 8. Germline assignment: CDR1 SGDLS and CDR2 YYNGEE. The length of the CDR3 is 15 residues.

This clone was recorded a few times. V usage is TRBV4-1 and J usage is TRBJ1-1, with D possibly being TRBD1 (6 bases). This CDR3 contains 16 residues. The V gene's germline CDR1 is MGHRA and CDR2 YSYEKL. The germline V and J ends were trimmed by 2 bases and 0 bases, with 13 bases remaining between them. DNA for the CDR3: TGCGCCAGCAGCCAAATTCCGGGGGGCCTGAACACTGAAGCTTTCTTT. Translated: CASSQIPGGLNTEAFF.

The J gene is TRBJ2-3, the V gene TRBV7-9; possibly TRBD2 for D (5 bases). Germline assignment: CDR1 SEHNR and CDR2 FQNEAQ (reference sequence). This CDR3 contains 15 residues. Trimming removed 3 bases at V and 2 bases at J, with 12 bases between. DNA of the CDR3: TGTGCCAGCAGCTTGTTGGAGGCGAACACAGATACGCAGTATTTT. Amino acids: CASSLLEANTDTQYF.

Turning to this clone: Relative to the germline gene, one junction end is altered; a read error may explain this. The chain combines TRBV6-5 with TRBJ1-2, with TRBD1 matching over 7 bases. CDR3 length: 13 residues. In germline, CDR1 is MNHEY, CDR2 SVGAGI. The CDR3 loop is CAGSYQGGYGYTF. Here the CDR3 DNA reads TGTGCCGGCAGTTATCAGGGGGGCTATGGCTACACCTTC.

Comments on this clone: Different DNA sequences within this sample yield the same CDR3. V gene TRBV5-1 combines with J gene TRBJ1-1, with TRBD1 as a possible D gene (6 bases). With 6 bases removed from V and 2 bases from J, the gap between germline ends came to 11 bases. Per germline, CDR1 SGHRS and CDR2 YFSETQ. The CDR3 runs 13 residues. In DNA form, the CDR3 reads TGCGCCAGCAAGTACAGGGATAACACTGAAGCTTTCTTT. Its protein product is CASKYRDNTEAFF.

The chain recombines TRBV5-1 with TRBJ1-2, with D tentatively TRBD1 (6 bases). CDR3 size: 13 residues. CDR1 and CDR2 from the germline V gene are SGHRS and YFSETQ. Trimming shortened V by 5 bases and J by 1 base, and 9 bases separated the two germline ends. The CDR3 spells CASSSGDNYGYTF. Written as DNA, the CDR3 is TGCGCCAGCAGTTCAGGGGATAACTATGGCTACACCTTC.

A remark on this clone: In the same sample, other DNA sequences code for this CDR3. The chain is built from TRBV2 and TRBJ1-4; no firm D call. V dropped 7 bases and J dropped 7 bases, with 10 bases sitting between them. Germline V gene data show CDR1 as SNHLY and CDR2 as FYNNEI. This CDR3 is 12 amino acids long. The CDR3 protein is CASIRGSEKLFF. CDR3 bases: TGTGCCAGCATCCGGGGTAGTGAAAAACTGTTTTTT.

This clone was seen a few times. This chain links TRBV29-1 with TRBJ2-1, with 10 bases that match TRBD2. The CDR3 covers 14 residues. V gave up 6 bases and J gave up 9 bases; unmatched junction bases: 11. The germline V gene encodes CDR1 SQVTM and CDR2 ANQGSEA. The CDR3 reads CSVKVLAGESEQFF. DNA of the CDR3: TGCAGCGTCAAAGTTCTAGCGGGAGAGAGTGAGCAGTTCTTC.

V and J are TRBV5-6 and TRBJ1-2; 7 bases match TRBD1. The CDR3 sequence is 16 residues long. The V gene's germline CDR1 is SGHDT and CDR2 YYEEEE. V lost 1 base and J lost 0; bases outside the gene matches: 6. The CDR3 DNA sequence: TGTGCCAGCAGCTTGACAGGGGCCGGAGCTAACTATGGCTACACCTTC. It yields the protein CASSLTGAGANYGYTF.

The chain joins TRBV6-5 to TRBJ2-7; 10 bases are shared with TRBD2. J gave up 5 bases and V 2 bases, and 9 bases lay outside the gene matches. CDR1 MNHEY and CDR2 SVGAGI come from the germline V gene. CDR3 length: 16 amino acids. In nucleotides, the CDR3 is TGTGCCAGCAGTTACGAAGCGGGAGGGCCCTACGACGAGCAGTACTTC. Encoded protein: CASSYEAGGPYDEQYF.

The chain carries TRBV10-3 and TRBJ2-1, with 15 bases aligning to TRBD2. The germline V gene encodes CDR1 ENHRY and CDR2 SYGVKD. With V trimmed by 4 bases and J by 4 bases, 8 bases remained unmatched. The CDR3 has 18 amino acids. The CDR3 loop reads CAISGGLAGGGLYNEQFF. The CDR3 nucleotides read TGTGCCATCAGTGGGGGACTAGCGGGAGGAGGTCTTTACAATGAGCAGTTCTTC.

This clone was detected a few times. V is TRBV13 and J is TRBJ1-1, with 8 bases that match TRBD1. The junction had 13 bases not matched to a gene; V was cut back by 5 bases and J by 2 bases. This CDR3 has 17 residues. The germline V gene has CDR1 PRHDT and CDR2 FYEKMQ (reference sequence). In DNA form, the CDR3 reads TGTGCCAGCAGCGGGGACAGGCCTACCCCAACTAACACTGAAGCTTTCTTT. Encoded protein: CASSGDRPTPTNTEAFF.

Note on this clone: The CDR3 ends on some other residue instead of the conserved phenylalanine or tryptophan, so this is likely a read error. J is TRBJ1-1 and V is TRBV30; D may be TRBD1 (5 bases). Germline V lookup: CDR1 GTSNPN, CDR2 SVGIG (reference sequence). This CDR3 spans 16 amino acids. Here the CDR3 DNA reads TGTGACTGGAAGTCCCAAACATGGGACTGGAAAACTGAAGCTTTCTTG. Amino acid sequence: CDWKSQTWDWKTEAFL.

This chain uses TRBV9 with TRBJ2-7, with D perhaps matching TRBD2 (6 bases). The CDR3 covers 14 residues. With 0 bases removed from V and 1 base from J, the gap between germline ends came to 8 bases. Germline values: CDR1 SGDLS, CDR2 YYNGEE. The CDR3 loop is CASSVAGESYEQYF. DNA of the CDR3: TGTGCCAGCAGCGTAGCGGGAGAGTCCTACGAGCAGTACTTC. Using reference TRBV9 and TRBJ2-7 for the parts outside the CDR3, the full variable domain is DSGVTQTPKHLITATGQRVTLRCSPRSGDLSVYWYQQSLDQGLQFLIQYYNGEERAKGNILERFSAQQFPDLHSELNLSSLELGDSALYFCASSVAGESYEQYFGPGTRLTVT.

V usage is TRBV7-9 and J usage is TRBJ2-7; possible D gene TRBD1, 6 bases. V lost 1 base and J 2 bases, leaving 12 bases between the germline ends. CDR3 length: 15 amino acids. CDR1 and CDR2 (germline): SEHNR, FQNEAQ (reference sequence). The CDR3 DNA reads as TGTGCCAGCAGCTTAGTGGGGACACTAACCTACGAGCAGTACTTC. Translated: CASSLVGTLTYEQYF.

The CDR3 here is CASSQLAGGPYEQYF. The CDR3 nucleotides read TGTGCCAGCAGCCAACTAGCGGGAGGGCCGTACGAGCAGTACTTC. The rearrangement links TRBV7-3 to TRBJ2-7; 13 bases fit TRBD2. With V trimmed by 5 bases and J by 4 bases, 5 bases remained unmatched. In germline, CDR1 is SGHTA, CDR2 FQGTGA. This CDR3 contains 15 residues.

The chain uses TRBV18 and TRBJ1-1; the D is unclear. Trimming took off 3 bases at V and 2 bases at J, with 10 bases between the two ends. Per germline, CDR1 KGHSH and CDR2 LQKENI. The CDR3 is 14 residues long. CDR3 amino acids: CASSPESLNTEAFF. The CDR3, as DNA: TGTGCCAGCTCACCCGAGAGCCTTAACACTGAAGCTTTCTTT.

The chain joins TRBV7-8 to TRBJ2-7; D ambiguous. Trimming stripped 0 bases from V and 6 bases from J, with 9 bases between. The germline V gene encodes CDR1 SGHVS and CDR2 FQNEAQ. This CDR3 has 13 amino acids. The CDR3, as DNA: TGTGCCAGCAGCTTAGCGTCTGGCCTCGAGCAGTACTTC. It encodes CASSLASGLEQYF.

This sequence joins TRBV5-1 and TRBJ1-1; D may be TRBD1 (5 bases). The CDR3 runs 14 residues. V was pared by 2 bases and J by 4 bases, with 12 bases between. CDR1 and CDR2 (germline): SGHRS, YFSETQ. The CDR3 DNA reads TGCGCCAGCAGCTTTGGAGGGGATGGCACTGAAGCTTTCTTT. It translates to CASSFGGDGTEAFF.

The V call is TRBV2, the J call TRBJ1-5; the D gene is possibly TRBD1 (5 bases). Trimming left V 6 bases short and J 0 bases short, with 9 bases between. The CDR3 consists of 14 residues. Germline V CDR1 and CDR2: SNHLY, FYNNEI. CDR3 region: CASSLQVSNQPQHF. In DNA, the CDR3 is TGTGCCAGCAGCCTACAGGTTAGCAATCAGCCCCAGCATTTT.

This clone was seen more than once but under ten times. CDR3 sequence: CAWRAQETQYF. CDR3 DNA: TGTGCCTGGAGAGCTCAAGAGACCCAGTACTTC. The chain recombines TRBV30 with TRBJ2-5; D is unresolved. V gave up 3 bases and J gave up 2 bases, with 4 bases separating them. CDR1 and CDR2 (germline): GTSNPN, SVGIG (reference sequence). The CDR3 has 11 amino acids.

The gene calls are TRBV29-1 and TRBJ1-1, with a tentative D call TRBD1 (6 bases). The CDR3 runs to 15 residues. Germline V gene lookup returns CDR1 SQVTM and CDR2 ANQGSEA. V was shortened by 2 bases and J by 3 bases, with 16 bases between the two germline ends. CDR3 amino acids: CSVEPGGLGDTEAFF. In DNA form, the CDR3 reads TGCAGCGTTGAACCCGGGGGGCTAGGGGACACTGAAGCTTTCTTT.

This rearrangement joins TRBV2 to TRBJ2-3; 11 bases map to TRBD2. Trimming took 6 bases from V and 3 from J; bases not matched to a gene: 8. This CDR3 is 16 amino acids long. Germline V gene sequence: CDR1 SNHLY, CDR2 FYNNEI. For the CDR3, the DNA is TGTGCCAGCAGGAAGCAGGGACTAGCGGCTACAGATACGCAGTATTTT. It codes for CASRKQGLAATDTQYF.

This clone was counted between two and nine times. The rearrangement links TRBV29-1 to TRBJ2-5, with 7 nucleotides matching TRBD1. CDR3 size: 15 residues. V shed 4 bases and J 5 bases; nucleotides not matched to a gene: 13. CDR1 and CDR2 from the germline V gene are SQVTM and ANQGSEA. Here the CDR3 DNA reads TGCAGCGTTGTCGTGACAGGGTACCCTGGGGAGACCCAGTACTTC. Its protein is CSVVVTGYPGETQYF.